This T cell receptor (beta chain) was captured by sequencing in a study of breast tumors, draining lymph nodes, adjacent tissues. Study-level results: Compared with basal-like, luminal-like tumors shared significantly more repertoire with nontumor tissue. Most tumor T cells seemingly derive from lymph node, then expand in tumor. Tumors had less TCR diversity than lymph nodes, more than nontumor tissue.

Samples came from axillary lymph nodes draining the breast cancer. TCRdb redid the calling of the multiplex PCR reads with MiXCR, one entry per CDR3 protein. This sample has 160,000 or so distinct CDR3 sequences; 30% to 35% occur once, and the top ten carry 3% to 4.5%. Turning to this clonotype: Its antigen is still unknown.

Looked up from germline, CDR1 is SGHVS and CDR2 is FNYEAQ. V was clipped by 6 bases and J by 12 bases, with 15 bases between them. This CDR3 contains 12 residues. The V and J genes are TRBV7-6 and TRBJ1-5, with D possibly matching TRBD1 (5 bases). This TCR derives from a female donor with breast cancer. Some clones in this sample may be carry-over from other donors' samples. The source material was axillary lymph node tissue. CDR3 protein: CASSPPGHDQHF. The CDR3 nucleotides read TGTGCCAGCAGTCCACCCGGACATGACCAGCATTTT.